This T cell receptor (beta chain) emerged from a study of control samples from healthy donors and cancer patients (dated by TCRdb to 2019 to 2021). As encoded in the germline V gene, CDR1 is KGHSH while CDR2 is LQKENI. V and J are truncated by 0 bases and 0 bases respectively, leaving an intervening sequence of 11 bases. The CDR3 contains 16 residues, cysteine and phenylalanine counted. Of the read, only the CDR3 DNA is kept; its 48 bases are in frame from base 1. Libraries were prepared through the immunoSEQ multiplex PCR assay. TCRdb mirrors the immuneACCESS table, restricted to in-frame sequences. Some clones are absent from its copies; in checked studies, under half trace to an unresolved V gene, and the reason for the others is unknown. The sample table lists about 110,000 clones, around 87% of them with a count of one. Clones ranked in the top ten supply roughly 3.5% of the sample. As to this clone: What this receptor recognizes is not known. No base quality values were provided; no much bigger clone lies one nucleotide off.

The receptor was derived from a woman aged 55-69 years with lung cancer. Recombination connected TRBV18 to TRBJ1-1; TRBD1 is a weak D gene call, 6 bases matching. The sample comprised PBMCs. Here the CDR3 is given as CASSPPNGQLNTEAFF. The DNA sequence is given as TGTGCCAGCTCACCACCGAACGGACAGCTGAACACTGAAGCTTTCTTT.